Each of the 23 T cell receptor beta chains below was sequenced from the same sample in a study of T cells after yellow fever vaccination (dated by TCRdb to between 2017 and 2020). The label giving this sample's treatment or condition can be read as: live attenuated yellow fever vaccine strain. The library was made by 5' RACE. The sample was run on an Illumina HiSeq 2500. The public reads were quality trimmed at Q25 with fastp and then assembled into clones with MiXCR by TCRdb, keeping productive beta chains. Each record represents a unique CDR3 protein, reported with the most common genes and DNA among its rows. A total of some 600,000 distinct CDR3 sequences appear in this sample, 9% to 15% of them only once. Of the sample, 15% falls within the top ten clones. This material consisted of PBMCs, taken on the day of the yellow fever booster vaccination. These receptors all stem from a man aged 30 to 45 who received the YFV17D yellow fever vaccine.

This clonotype was recorded a few times. This chain uses TRBV12-3 or TRBV12-4 with TRBJ1-4; 7 nucleotides agree with TRBD1. This CDR3 is 17 amino acids long. Unmatched junction bases numbered 15, after V lost 3 bases and J lost 8 bases. The CDR3 sequence is CASSFRGGGRLEEKLFF. In DNA form, the CDR3 reads TGTGCCAGCAGTTTCCGAGGGGGCGGTAGACTCGAGGAAAAACTGTTTTTT.

This clonotype was recorded a few times. V usage is TRBV29-1 and J usage is TRBJ1-5, with D hard to call. Germline V lookup: CDR1 SQVTM, CDR2 ANQGSEA. The CDR3 spans 16 residues. Deletions cut 0 bases from V and 2 bases from J, with 14 bases between. The CDR3 bases are TGCAGCGTTGAAGATCTTCAGCGGAGTGGCAATCAGCCCCAGCATTTT. Encoded protein: CSVEDLQRSGNQPQHF.

This clonotype was counted a few times. This sequence joins TRBV20-1 and TRBJ2-1, with 10 bases fitting TRBD1. Trimming at V came to 3 bases and at J to 3 bases, leaving 17 bases not matched to a gene. Germline V gives CDR1 DFQATT, CDR2 SNEGSKA (reference sequence). The CDR3 totals 19 residues. The CDR3 coding sequence is TGCAGTGCTAGCTCCTTCGGGACAGGGGCCCCGGACATCTACAATGAGCAGTTCTTC. Translation: CSASSFGTGAPDIYNEQFF.

The CDR3: CAISEAKGEQFF. The CDR3 region has the DNA TGTGCCATCAGTGAAGCTAAAGGTGAGCAGTTCTTC. V gene TRBV10-3 combines with J gene TRBJ2-1; no firm D call. Trimming left V 3 bases short and J 9 bases short, with 9 bases between. Germline CDR1 is ENHRY and CDR2 is SYGVKD. The CDR3 length is 12 residues.

There are a few counts of this clonotype. The J gene is TRBJ2-2, the V gene TRBV12-3 or TRBV12-4; 7 positions match TRBD1. The CDR3 totals 16 residues. After removal of 5 bases from V and 1 base from J, the junction contained 7 bases not matched to a gene. The CDR3 DNA reads as TGTGCCAGCAGTCCAAGGGGACAGCAGAACACCGGGGAGCTGTTTTTT. Amino acids: CASSPRGQQNTGELFF.

In this sample, this clonotype turned up a few times. The rearrangement links TRBV9 to TRBJ2-1, with 7 nucleotides matching TRBD2. Looked up from germline, CDR1 is SGDLS and CDR2 is YYNGEE. V trimming: 4 bases; J trimming: 5 bases; junction bases outside the gene matches: 9. The CDR3 is 15 amino acids. The CDR3 DNA is TGTGCCAGCAGCTTAGGGACTACCGAGGACAATGAGCAGTTCTTC. This sequence encodes CASSLGTTEDNEQFF.

This clonotype was found many times. The genes are TRBV29-1 and TRBJ2-3, with TRBD1 as a possible D gene (5 bases). The germline CDR1 and CDR2 sequences are SQVTM and ANQGSEA. The CDR3 consists of 13 residues. Deletions cut 3 bases from V and 4 bases from J, with 11 bases between. CDR3 nucleotides: TGCAGCGTTGAGGGTCAGGGCGCAGATACGCAGTATTTT. It is translated as CSVEGQGADTQYF.

The CDR3 loop is CASSLGQLQEKLFF. CDR3 coding DNA: TGTGCCAGCAGTTTAGGGCAGTTACAAGAAAAACTGTTTTTT. The J gene is TRBJ1-4, the V gene TRBV12-3 or TRBV12-4; D unclear. V was shortened by 1 base and J by 8 bases, with 11 bases between the two germline ends. CDR3 length equals 14 residues.

The chain has TRBV29-1 and TRBJ2-1; D gene unclear. This CDR3 has 16 residues. The germline V gene has CDR1 SQVTM and CDR2 ANQGSEA. V gave up 1 base and J gave up 6 bases, with 19 bases separating them. In DNA, the CDR3 is TGCAGCGTTGAAGGCTTGGTAGCCCCCATTGGCAATGAGCAGTTCTTC. It translates to CSVEGLVAPIGNEQFF.

V usage is TRBV20-1 and J usage is TRBJ2-3; 7 bases agree with TRBD1. This CDR3 has 14 amino acids. From germline, CDR1 is DFQATT and CDR2 SNEGSKA (reference sequence). V lost 4 bases and J lost 1; bases outside the gene matches: 5. The CDR3 sequence: CSAMKGAGTDTQYF. The CDR3 bases are TGCAGTGCTATGAAGGGGGCGGGCACAGATACGCAGTATTTT.

This clonotype came up many times. The gene calls are TRBV5-6 and TRBJ1-1; possible D gene TRBD1, 6 bases. Trimming took 2 bases from V and 1 from J, leaving 9 bases between them. The germline CDR1 and CDR2 sequences are SGHDT and YYEEEE. The CDR3 has 14 residues. The chain's CDR3 is CASSLQGGNTEAFF. CDR3 bases: TGTGCCAGCAGCTTACAGGGTGGGAACACTGAAGCTTTCTTT.

J is TRBJ2-7 and V is TRBV20-1; 15 bases align to TRBD2. The CDR3 contains 15 residues. Germline lookup yields CDR1 DFQATT and CDR2 SNEGSKA (reference sequence). V lost 5 bases, J lost 2 bases, and 4 bases stayed unmatched. This chain's CDR3 is CSAWTSGRGAYEQYF. The CDR3 nucleotides are TGCAGTGCTTGGACTAGCGGGAGGGGGGCCTACGAGCAGTACTTC.

This clonotype was seen many times. This chain uses TRBV12-3 or TRBV12-4 with TRBJ1-5; 8 bases match TRBD1. V dropped 2 bases and J dropped 7; count of bases not matched to a gene: 4. The CDR3 is 14 residues long. In nucleotides, the CDR3 is TGTGCCAGCAGTTTACAGGGGGCAGGGCAGCCCCAGCATTTT. Translation gives CASSLQGAGQPQHF.

This chain connects TRBV7-2 to TRBJ2-1; TRBD1 matches at 7 bases. CDR1 is SGHTA and CDR2 is FQGNSA in the germline V gene. The V gene end was trimmed by 5 bases and the J gene end by 2 bases; junction bases not matched to a gene: 9. This CDR3 region has 16 residues. CDR3 bases: TGTGCCAGCAGCCCATACCTCGGGACAGCCTACAATGAGCAGTTCTTC. Its translation is CASSPYLGTAYNEQFF.

This clonotype was detected a few times. The J gene is TRBJ2-2, the V gene TRBV4-3, with TRBD2 matching 8 bases. V lost 0 bases to trimming and J lost 4 bases; unmatched junction nucleotides: 4. The CDR3 runs to 16 residues. Germline V gives CDR1 LGHNA, CDR2 YSLEER. The chain's CDR3 is CASSQDVGRVTGELFF. The CDR3 DNA is TGCGCCAGCAGCCAAGATGTCGGGAGGGTCACCGGGGAGCTGTTTTTT.

J is TRBJ2-2 and V is TRBV29-1; 9 nucleotides agree with TRBD1. CDR3 length equals 14 residues. Trimming removed 6 bases from V and 6 bases from J; junction bases left unmatched: 8. Germline V gene sequence: CDR1 SQVTM, CDR2 ANQGSEA. CDR3 loop: CSVRDREVSGELFF. Here the CDR3 DNA reads TGCAGCGTGCGGGACAGGGAAGTATCCGGGGAGCTGTTTTTT.

J is TRBJ2-7 and V is TRBV20-1; TRBD2 aligns across 7 bases. Germline V gene data show CDR1 as DFQATT and CDR2 as SNEGSKA (reference sequence). This CDR3 has 16 residues. Unmatched junction bases numbered 13, after V lost 0 bases and J lost 5 bases. CDR3 region: CSARDPRGAGLNEQYF. In DNA form, the CDR3 reads TGCAGTGCTAGAGATCCCCGAGGAGCGGGACTCAACGAGCAGTACTTC.

This clonotype has ten or more counts. This chain uses TRBV4-3 with TRBJ2-7; no clear D. Germline CDR1 is LGHNA and CDR2 is YSLEER. This CDR3 spans 15 amino acids. Between the trimmed V and J ends, which lost 1 base and 0 bases, there was a span of 10 bases. CDR3 in DNA: TGCGCCAGCAGCCAAGTTCGGACGTACTCCTACGAGCAGTACTTC. Amino acids: CASSQVRTYSYEQYF.

Only a few counts were recorded for this clonotype. This sequence joins TRBV6-5 and TRBJ1-3; D gene unclear. The CDR3 runs to 13 residues. V gave up 0 bases and J gave up 8 bases, with 8 bases separating them. The germline V gene encodes CDR1 MNHEY and CDR2 SVGAGI. The CDR3 coding sequence is TGTGCCAGCAGTTACTCTGAGGGAGACACCATATATTTT. It codes for CASSYSEGDTIYF.

The chain is built from TRBV6-5 and TRBJ1-2, with a tentative D call TRBD1 (5 bases). The CDR3 has 15 amino acids. Germline lookup yields CDR1 MNHEY and CDR2 SVGAGI. V lost 6 bases to trimming and J lost 5 bases, with 19 bases between them. The CDR3 reads CASSFPGTPPYGYTF. CDR3 bases: TGTGCCAGCAGCTTTCCCGGGACTCCTCCGTATGGCTACACCTTC.

The chain has TRBV7-2 and TRBJ2-2; unclear D gene. Germline V gene lookup returns CDR1 SGHTA and CDR2 FQGNSA. Between the trimmed V and J ends, which lost 1 base and 4 bases, there was a span of 10 bases. This CDR3 is 15 amino acids long. The CDR3 DNA follows: TGTGCCAGCAGCTTAGGTGTCAGTAGCACCGGGGAGCTGTTTTTT. It encodes CASSLGVSSTGELFF.

The gene calls are TRBV7-6 and TRBJ1-4; a possible D gene is TRBD1 (5 bases). V was clipped by 4 bases and J by 7 bases, with 19 bases between them. This CDR3 has 16 residues. Germline V gene data show CDR1 as SGHVS and CDR2 as FNYEAQ. CDR3 amino acids: CASSSLGPANVEKLFF. The CDR3 DNA follows: TGTGCCAGCAGCTCCTTGGGGCCAGCGAACGTTGAAAAACTGTTTTTT.

The chain links TRBV24-1 to TRBJ2-1, with TRBD2 matching 9 bases. V shed 5 bases, J shed 6 bases, and the junction held 10 bases outside the gene matches. Germline CDR1 reads KGHDR; CDR2 reads SFDVKD. The CDR3 contains 16 residues. CDR3 sequence reads: CATSGLAGGPGNEQFF. The CDR3 DNA reads as TGTGCCACCAGTGGATTGGCGGGAGGGCCAGGCAATGAGCAGTTCTTC.